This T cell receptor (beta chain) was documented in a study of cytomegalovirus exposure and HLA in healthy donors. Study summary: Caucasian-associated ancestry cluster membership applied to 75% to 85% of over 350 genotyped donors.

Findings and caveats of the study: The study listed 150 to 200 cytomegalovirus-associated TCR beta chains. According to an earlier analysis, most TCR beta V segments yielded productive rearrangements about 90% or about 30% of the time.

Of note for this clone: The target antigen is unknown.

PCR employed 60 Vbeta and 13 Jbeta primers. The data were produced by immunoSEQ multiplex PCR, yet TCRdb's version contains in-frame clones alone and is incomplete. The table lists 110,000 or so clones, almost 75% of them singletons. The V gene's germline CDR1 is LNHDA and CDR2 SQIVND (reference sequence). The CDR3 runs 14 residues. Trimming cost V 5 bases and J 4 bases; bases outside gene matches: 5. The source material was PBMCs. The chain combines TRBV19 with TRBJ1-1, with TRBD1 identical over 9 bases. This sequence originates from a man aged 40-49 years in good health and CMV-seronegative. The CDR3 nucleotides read TGTGCCAGTAGTTTGGGACAGGGACGCACTGAAGCTTTCTTT. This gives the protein CASSLGQGRTEAFF.